This TCR beta chain was identified during a study of ipilimumab plus nivolumab after autologous stem cell transplantation. Whole-study context: A median of about 8 nivolumab and 4 to 6 ipilimumab doses were given. Myeloma cases were transplant-naive high-risk or relapsed within 3 years post first autologous transplant. Study outcomes and limitations: The authors say TCR, Treg and microbiome findings warrant further study.

Measured with immunoSEQ multiplex PCR; TCRdb has only the in-frame clones, and not every one. The sample records tens of thousands of clones, 80% to 95% being singletons. The CDR3 totals 14 residues. V was pared by 7 bases and J by 0 bases, with 13 bases between. In germline, CDR1 is MNHEY, CDR2 SVGAGI. Starting 14 to 28 days after autologous transplant, ipilimumab 1 mg/kg was given. As to this clone: As yet, its antigen is unknown.

The rearrangement uses TRBV6-5 and TRBJ2-7, with a tentative D call TRBD1 (7 bases). This specimen was PBMCs, taken in a trial of ipilimumab plus nivolumab as post-transplant consolidation. The receptor was derived from a male donor with multiple myeloma. CDR3 region: CASTPGGSSYEQYF. DNA of the CDR3: TGTGCCAGCACTCCAGGGGGGAGCTCCTACGAGCAGTACTTC.